Presented here are 26 T cell receptor beta chains from one specimen sequenced in a study of persistence of HIV-infected CD4 T cells. The antigens these receptors bind are not known. Anti-CD3/anti-CD28 beads served as a nonspecific positive control stimulus. CD4+ T cells upregulating both CD40 ligand and CD69 were sorted as responding cells. This was the immunoSEQ version 4 assay in survey mode. The assay was immunoSEQ multiplex PCR, and TCRdb's table has in-frame clones only and misses some. The sample yields more than 35,000 clones, approximately 90% seen once. Source: CD4+ T cells sorted from PBMCs after approximately 19-hour stimulation, taken from a patient who received antiretroviral therapy. Receptor source: an adult man with HIV who was CMV-seropositive.

The V gene is TRBV7-2, the J gene TRBJ2-1, with TRBD2 matching over 8 bases. This CDR3 spans 13 amino acids. With 2 bases clipped from V and 6 bases from J, the junction kept 0 bases outside the gene matches. Germline V gives CDR1 SGHTA, CDR2 FQGNSA. The CDR3 protein is CASSLLAGNEQFF. For the CDR3, the DNA is TGTGCCAGCAGCTTACTAGCGGGCAATGAGCAGTTCTTC. The whole variable domain, remainder taken from reference TRBV7-2 and TRBJ2-1, is GAGVSQSPSNKVTEKGKDVELRCDPISGHTALYWYRQSLGQGLEFLIYFQGNSAPDKSGLPSDRFSAERTGGSVSTLTIQRTQQEDSAVYLCASSLLAGNEQFFGPGTRLTVL.

CDR3 nucleotide sequence: TGTGCCGGGGGGACAGGGGGAGCCGCTAATGAAAAACTGTTTTTT. Translation gives CAGGTGGAANEKLFF. The genes are TRBV7-8 and TRBJ1-4; 11 positions match TRBD1. V lost 11 bases, J lost 3 bases, and 8 bases stayed unmatched. The CDR3 is made up of 15 amino acids. Germline lookup yields CDR1 SGHVS and CDR2 FQNEAQ.

This sequence joins TRBV5-1 and TRBJ2-7; perhaps TRBD1 as D (6 bases). The V gene lost 0 bases and the J gene lost 0 bases, with 7 bases spanning the gap. Germline-derived CDR1 and CDR2 are SGHRS and YFSETQ. The CDR3 is made up of 14 amino acids. CDR3 sequence reads: CASSLEQGSYEQYF. For the CDR3, the DNA is TGCGCCAGCAGCTTGGAACAGGGCTCCTACGAGCAGTACTTC.

In this sample, this clone turned up once. V is TRBV5-1 and J is TRBJ2-3; either TRBD1 or TRBD2 may fit D (5 bases each). The ends were cut back, 4 bases at V and 0 bases at J, with 12 bases in the middle. This CDR3 spans 15 amino acids. The germline CDR1 and CDR2 sequences are SGHRS and YFSETQ. In DNA form, the CDR3 reads TGCGCCAGCAGCCCGGGGACCCCTAGCACAGATACGCAGTATTTT. Amino acid sequence: CASSPGTPSTDTQYF.

This sequence joins TRBV25-1 and TRBJ2-7, with TRBD1 as a possible D gene (6 bases). The CDR3 length is 16 residues. Trimming cost V 6 bases and J 3 bases, with 21 bases left between them. Germline loops: CDR1 MGHDK, CDR2 SYGVNS. The CDR3 loop reads CASSLDGTFRGYEQYF. The CDR3 DNA is TGTGCCAGCAGCTTAGACGGGACGTTCAGGGGCTACGAGCAGTACTTC.

In this sample, this clone turned up once. The V call is TRBV7-2, the J call TRBJ1-5; perhaps TRBD1 as D (6 bases). Trimming stripped 5 bases from V and 0 bases from J, with 11 bases between. CDR1 is SGHTA, CDR2 FQGNSA, per germline. This CDR3 is 15 amino acids long. CDR3 sequence reads: CASSTTGNSNQPQHF. The CDR3 nucleotides are TGTGCCAGCAGCACCACAGGGAATAGCAATCAGCCCCAGCATTTT.

The chain has TRBV25-1 and TRBJ1-4; unclear D gene. Germline-derived CDR1 and CDR2 are MGHDK and SYGVNS. The CDR3 sequence is 15 residues long. V lost 0 bases to trimming and J lost 6 bases, with 11 bases between them. Here the CDR3 DNA reads TGTGCCAGCAGTGAATACCACCTTAATGATGAAAAACTGTTTTTT. The encoded protein is CASSEYHLNDEKLFF.

The chain joins TRBV18 to TRBJ1-4; 11 nucleotides match TRBD1. V shed 3 bases and J 7 bases; nucleotides not matched to a gene: 22. Germline loops: CDR1 KGHSH, CDR2 LQKENI. The CDR3 is made up of 21 amino acids. The CDR3 region is CASSPLTGPGQGVYLPEKLFF. The CDR3 DNA reads as TGTGCCAGCTCACCGCTCACTGGGCCGGGACAGGGGGTCTATCTTCCTGAAAAACTGTTTTTT. Together with reference TRBV18 and TRBJ1-4, the CDR3 gives the full variable domain: NAGVMQNPRHLVRRRGQEARLRCSPMKGHSHVYWYRQLPEEGLKFMVYLQKENIIDESGMPKERFSAEFPKEGPSILRIQQVVRGDSAAYFCASSPLTGPGQGVYLPEKLFFGSGTQLSVL.

This rearrangement joins TRBV27 to TRBJ1-3; D uncertain. Germline-derived CDR1 and CDR2 are MNHEY and SMNVEV (reference sequence). The CDR3 contains 15 residues. V was cut by 4 bases and J by 4 bases, with 14 bases left in between. The CDR3 coding sequence is TGTGCCAGCAGTTCCTTGGGGATAGGGGGAAACACCATATATTTT. Translation: CASSSLGIGGNTIYF.

The chain recombines TRBV5-1 with TRBJ1-2, with TRBD1 as a possible D gene (5 bases). In germline, CDR1 is SGHRS, CDR2 YFSETQ. V dropped 0 bases and J dropped 8 bases, with 14 bases sitting between them. The CDR3 contains 14 residues. CDR3 region: CASSLGEGPTGYTF. The CDR3 region has the DNA TGCGCCAGCAGCTTGGGGGAGGGGCCGACAGGCTACACCTTC.

V gene TRBV6-5 combines with J gene TRBJ2-1; 8 bases are a match to TRBD1. The CDR3 length is 15 residues. Germline CDR1 reads MNHEY; CDR2 reads SVGAGI. J was trimmed by 9 bases and V by 7 bases; bases with no gene match: 14. The CDR3 nucleotides read TGTGCCAGCACCAGGACAGGGCCTGGCGTCGGTGAGCAGTTCTTC. This gives the protein CASTRTGPGVGEQFF.

On this clone: Other DNA sequences in this specimen translate into the identical CDR3. The chain joins TRBV5-1 to TRBJ2-3; no firm D call. Trimming pared 0 bases from V and 4 bases from J, leaving 3 bases between. CDR1 and CDR2 (germline): SGHRS, YFSETQ. The CDR3 runs to 12 residues. CDR3 in amino acids: CASSLAADTQYF. The CDR3 nucleotides read TGCGCCAGCAGCTTGGCCGCAGATACGCAGTATTTT.

The genes are TRBV24-1 and TRBJ2-6; no reliable D call. The V gene's germline CDR1 is KGHDR and CDR2 SFDVKD. The CDR3 covers 15 residues. V lost 4 bases to trimming and J lost 0 bases, with 6 bases between them. CDR3 amino acids: CATSDYSSGANVLTF. CDR3 DNA: TGTGCCACCAGTGACTACTCCTCTGGGGCCAACGTCCTGACTTTC.

The genes are TRBV5-5 and TRBJ2-2; 8 positions agree with TRBD1. Germline trimming cut 5 bases from V and 4 bases from J; bases unmatched to any gene: 10. Germline assignment: CDR1 SGHKS and CDR2 YYEKEE (reference sequence). CDR3 length: 16 residues. In nucleotides, the CDR3 is TGTGCCAGCAGTTCTTGGACAGGGTCGGGCACCGGGGAGCTGTTTTTT. Protein product: CASSSWTGSGTGELFF.

The V gene is TRBV18, the J gene TRBJ2-2; no clear D. The V gene lost 3 bases and the J gene lost 7 bases, with 18 bases spanning the gap. This CDR3 is built from 16 residues. CDR1 is KGHSH, CDR2 LQKENI, per germline. CDR3 protein: CASSPGVLYYSGELFF. CDR3 in DNA: TGTGCCAGCTCACCTGGAGTATTATACTACAGCGGGGAGCTGTTTTTT.

This chain links TRBV6-1 with TRBJ1-5; D gene unclear. V was clipped by 6 bases and J by 5 bases, with 11 bases between them. Germline values: CDR1 MNHNS, CDR2 SASEGT. CDR3 size: 13 residues. CDR3 sequence (DNA): TGTGCCAGCAGCCAAAACCCCGATCAGCCCCAGCATTTT. This encodes CASSQNPDQPQHF.

In its sample, this clone was seen once. The chain recombines TRBV7-3 with TRBJ1-5; maybe TRBD1 (6 bases). Trimming left V 2 bases short and J 0 bases short, with 8 bases between. Germline CDR1 SGHTA, CDR2 FQGTGA. The CDR3 spans 15 residues. CDR3 in amino acids: CASSLGGHSNQPQHF. CDR3 DNA: TGTGCCAGCAGCTTAGGGGGACATAGCAATCAGCCCCAGCATTTT. Looking up the rest from reference TRBV7-3 and TRBJ1-5 gives the full variable domain: GAGVSQTPSNKVTEKGKYVELRCDPISGHTALYWYRQSLGQGPEFLIYFQGTGAADDSGLPNDRFFAVRPEGSVSTLKIQRTERGDSAVYLCASSLGGHSNQPQHFGDGTRLSIL.

V and J are TRBV7-3 and TRBJ2-2; 9 nucleotides agree with TRBD2. V lost 1 base, J lost 3 bases, and 3 bases stayed unmatched. The CDR3 length is 16 residues. Germline CDR1 reads SGHTA; CDR2 reads FQGTGA. CDR3 amino acids: CASSLIAGADTGELFF. Here the CDR3 DNA reads TGTGCCAGCAGCTTAATAGCGGGGGCCGACACCGGGGAGCTGTTTTTT.

The V call is TRBV18, the J call TRBJ2-2; D is unresolved. The germline gives CDR1 KGHSH, CDR2 LQKENI. V gave up 2 bases and J gave up 6 bases, with 13 bases separating them. The CDR3 length is 15 residues. CDR3 in amino acids: CASSPYELSAGELFF. CDR3 DNA: TGTGCCAGCTCACCATATGAGTTGTCCGCCGGGGAGCTGTTTTTT.

The genes are TRBV20-1 and TRBJ2-7; D is possibly TRBD2 (7 bases). Germline V lookup: CDR1 DFQATT, CDR2 SNEGSKA (reference sequence). This CDR3 spans 14 amino acids. Trimming took off 3 bases at V and 0 bases at J, with 12 bases between the two ends. The CDR3 is CSASIRGASYEQYF. For the CDR3, the DNA is TGCAGTGCTAGTATTCGGGGGGCCTCCTACGAGCAGTACTTC.

V usage is TRBV7-2 and J usage is TRBJ2-7; D might be TRBD1 or TRBD2, each matching 5 bases. The CDR3 loop spans 15 amino acids. V lost 0 bases and J lost 3, with 12 bases in between. CDR1 and CDR2 (germline): SGHTA, FQGNSA. This CDR3 reads CASSLALGALYEQYF. The CDR3 bases are TGTGCCAGCAGCTTAGCGCTCGGGGCCCTCTACGAGCAGTACTTC.

J is TRBJ1-6 and V is TRBV6-5, with TRBD1 matching 7 bases. Germline-derived CDR1 and CDR2 are MNHEY and SVGAGI. J gave up 10 bases and V 6 bases, and 9 bases lay outside the gene matches. The CDR3 covers 14 residues. The CDR3 region is CASRSDRVYSPLHF. The CDR3 nucleotides are TGTGCCAGCAGGTCCGACAGGGTGTACTCACCCCTCCACTTT.

V gene TRBV28 combines with J gene TRBJ2-3; D gene ambiguous. The V gene lost 4 bases and the J gene lost 4 bases, with 15 bases spanning the gap. The CDR3 runs to 15 residues. The germline CDR1 and CDR2 sequences are MDHEN and SYDVKM. The CDR3 nucleotides are TGTGCCAGCAGTTCCCCTACCCCCAGTGCAGATACGCAGTATTTT. Translating gives CASSSPTPSADTQYF.

This clone appeared once. The chain carries TRBV7-2 and TRBJ2-1; a weak D match, TRBD2 (6 bases). Trimming stripped 5 bases from V and 8 bases from J, with 13 bases between. CDR1 and CDR2 (germline): SGHTA, FQGNSA. There are 13 residues in the CDR3. The chain's CDR3 is CASSPGRGDEQFF. The CDR3 DNA is TGTGCCAGCAGCCCAGGGCGCGGGGATGAGCAGTTCTTC. The full variable domain, in which reference TRBV7-2 and TRBJ2-1 provide the parts outside the CDR3, is GAGVSQSPSNKVTEKGKDVELRCDPISGHTALYWYRQSLGQGLEFLIYFQGNSAPDKSGLPSDRFSAERTGGSVSTLTIQRTQQEDSAVYLCASSPGRGDEQFFGPGTRLTVL.

The CDR3 spells CASSEWTANTGELFF. The CDR3 DNA is TGTGCCAGCAGCGAATGGACAGCGAACACCGGGGAGCTGTTTTTT. The chain uses TRBV9 and TRBJ2-2; D is possibly TRBD1 (6 bases). This CDR3 spans 15 amino acids. V was trimmed by 3 bases and J by 0 bases, leaving 9 bases between them. Germline V gene lookup returns CDR1 SGDLS and CDR2 YYNGEE.

The chain joins TRBV7-2 to TRBJ1-2; a possible D gene is TRBD1 (6 bases). Trimming removed 1 base at V and 5 bases at J, with 11 bases between. This CDR3 has 14 amino acids. Germline lookup yields CDR1 SGHTA and CDR2 FQGNSA. The CDR3 region has the DNA TGTGCCAGCAGCTTAGGGGGGGCGCGATATGGCTACACCTTC. Its protein is CASSLGGARYGYTF.